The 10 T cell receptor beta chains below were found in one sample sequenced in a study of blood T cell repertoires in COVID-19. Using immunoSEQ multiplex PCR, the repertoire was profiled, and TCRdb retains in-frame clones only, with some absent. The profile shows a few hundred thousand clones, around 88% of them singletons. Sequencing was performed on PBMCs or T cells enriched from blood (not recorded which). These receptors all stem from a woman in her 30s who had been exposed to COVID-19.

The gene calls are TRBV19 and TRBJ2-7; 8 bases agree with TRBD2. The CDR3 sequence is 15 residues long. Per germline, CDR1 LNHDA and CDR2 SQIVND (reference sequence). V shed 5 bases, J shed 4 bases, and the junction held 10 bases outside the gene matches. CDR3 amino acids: CASSVGGGPGYEQYF. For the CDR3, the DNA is TGTGCCAGTAGTGTCGGGGGGGGGCCCGGATACGAGCAGTACTTC.

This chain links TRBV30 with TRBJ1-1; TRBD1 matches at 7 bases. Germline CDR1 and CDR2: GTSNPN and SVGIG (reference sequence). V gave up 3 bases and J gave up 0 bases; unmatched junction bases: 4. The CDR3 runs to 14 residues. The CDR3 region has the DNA TGTGCCTGGAGACTGGACAGGCTGAACACTGAAGCTTTCTTT. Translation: CAWRLDRLNTEAFF.

CDR3 in amino acids: CASSEDTHGYTF. Written as DNA, the CDR3 is TGTGCCAGCAGTGAAGACACCCATGGCTACACCTTC. The chain uses TRBV2 and TRBJ1-2, with unresolved D. CDR3 size: 12 residues. Trimming removed 1 base at V and 6 bases at J, with 6 bases between. Germline V CDR1 and CDR2: SNHLY, FYNNEI.

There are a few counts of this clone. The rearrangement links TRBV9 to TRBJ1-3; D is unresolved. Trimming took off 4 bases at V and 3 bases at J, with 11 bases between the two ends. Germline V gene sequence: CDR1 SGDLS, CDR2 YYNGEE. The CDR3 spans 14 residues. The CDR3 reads CASSPGGFGNTIYF. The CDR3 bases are TGTGCCAGCAGCCCAGGTGGGTTTGGAAACACCATATATTTT.

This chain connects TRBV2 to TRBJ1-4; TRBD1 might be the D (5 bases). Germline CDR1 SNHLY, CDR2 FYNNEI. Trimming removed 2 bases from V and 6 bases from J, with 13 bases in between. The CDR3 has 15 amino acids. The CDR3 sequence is CASSELGRGDEKLFF. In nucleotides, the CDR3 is TGTGCCAGCAGTGAACTGGGGAGGGGAGATGAAAAACTGTTTTTT.

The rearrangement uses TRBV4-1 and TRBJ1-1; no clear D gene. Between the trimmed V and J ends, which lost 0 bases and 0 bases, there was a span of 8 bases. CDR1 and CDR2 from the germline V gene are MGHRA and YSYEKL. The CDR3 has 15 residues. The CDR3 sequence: CASSQDPGMNTEAFF. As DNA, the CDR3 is TGCGCCAGCAGCCAAGATCCAGGAATGAACACTGAAGCTTTCTTT.

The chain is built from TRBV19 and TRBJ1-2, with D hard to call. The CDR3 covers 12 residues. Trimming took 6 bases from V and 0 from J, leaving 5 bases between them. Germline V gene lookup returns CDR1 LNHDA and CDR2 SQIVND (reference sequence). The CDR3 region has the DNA TGTGCCAGTAGCCCAGCTAACTATGGCTACACCTTC. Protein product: CASSPANYGYTF. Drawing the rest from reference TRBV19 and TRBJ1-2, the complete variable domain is DGGITQSPKYLFRKEGQNVTLSCEQNLNHDAMYWYRQDPGQGLRLIYYSQIVNDFQKGDIAEGYSVSREKKESFPLTVTSAQKNPTAFYLCASSPANYGYTFGSGTRLTVV.

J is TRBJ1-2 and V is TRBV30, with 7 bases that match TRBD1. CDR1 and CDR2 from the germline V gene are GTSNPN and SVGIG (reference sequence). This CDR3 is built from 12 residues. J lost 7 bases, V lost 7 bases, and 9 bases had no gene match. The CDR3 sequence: CALTDRMLGYTF. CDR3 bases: TGTGCCTTAACGGACAGGATGCTTGGCTACACCTTC.

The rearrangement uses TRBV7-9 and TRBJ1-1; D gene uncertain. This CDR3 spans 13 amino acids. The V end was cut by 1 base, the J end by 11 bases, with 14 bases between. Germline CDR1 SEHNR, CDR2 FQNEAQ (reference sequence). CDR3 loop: CASSLGESRSAFF. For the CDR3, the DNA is TGTGCCAGCAGCTTAGGGGAGTCCAGGTCGGCTTTCTTT. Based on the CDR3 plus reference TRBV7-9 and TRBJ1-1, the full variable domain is DTGVSQNPRHKITKRGQNVTFRCDPISEHNRLYWYRQTLGQGPEFLTYFQNEAQLEKSRLLSDRFSAERPKGSFSTLEIQRTEQGDSAMYLCASSLGESRSAFFGQGTRLTVV.

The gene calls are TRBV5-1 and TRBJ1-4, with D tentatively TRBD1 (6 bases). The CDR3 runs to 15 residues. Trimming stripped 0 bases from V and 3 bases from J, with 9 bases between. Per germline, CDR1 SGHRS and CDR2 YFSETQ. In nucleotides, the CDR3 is TGCGCCAGCAGCTTGGTACAGGGCCCTAATGAAAAACTGTTTTTT. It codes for CASSLVQGPNEKLFF.